The 9 T cell receptor beta chains below come from one sample, sequenced in a study of cytomegalovirus exposure and HLA in healthy donors. Amplification used 60 Vbeta primers and 13 Jbeta primers. Clones were sequenced by immunoSEQ multiplex PCR, and TCRdb holds only the in-frame ones, with some missing. The sample lists roughly 150,000 clones; approximately 70% were seen once. Material for sequencing was PBMCs. These receptors originate from a man aged 18-30 years in good health and CMV-seropositive.

Concerning this clone itself: An end of the junction does not agree with germline; a read error may underlie this. This specimen includes other DNA sequences encoding the same CDR3. DNA of the CDR3: TGTGCCAGCAGTTTCGCAGGGTCATCCTCAGGGCGCTATGGTTACACCTTC. The encoded protein is CASSFAGSSSGRYGYTF. V and J are TRBV27 and TRBJ1-2; tentative D call: TRBD1 (5 bases). This CDR3 has 17 amino acids. Germline CDR1 and CDR2: MNHEY and SMNVEV (reference sequence).

V and J are TRBV29-1 and TRBJ1-1; possibly TRBD1 for D (5 bases). This CDR3 spans 14 amino acids. V dropped 0 bases and J dropped 7 bases, with 15 bases sitting between them. CDR1 SQVTM and CDR2 ANQGSEA come from the germline V gene. Here the CDR3 DNA reads TGCAGCGTTGAAGATCCAGGGATGGGTAGTGAAGCTTTCTTT. Its translation is CSVEDPGMGSEAFF.

The chain recombines TRBV28 with TRBJ2-7; 13 positions agree with TRBD2. With V trimmed by 4 bases and J by 3 bases, 3 bases remained unmatched. This CDR3 spans 15 amino acids. CDR1 is MDHEN, CDR2 SYDVKM, per germline. CDR3 sequence reads: CASSSWTSGSYEQYV. The CDR3 region has the DNA TGTGCCAGCAGTTCCTGGACTAGCGGGAGCTACGAGCAGTACGTC.

J is TRBJ2-3 and V is TRBV4-2; 7 bases fit TRBD2. Germline CDR1 is LGHNA and CDR2 is YNFKEQ. J lost 2 bases, V lost 0 bases, and 8 bases had no gene match. The CDR3 is 17 amino acids. CDR3 bases: TGTGCCAGCAGCCAAGATATGGCGGGGGTTAACACAGATACGCAGTATTTT. Translated, it gives CASSQDMAGVNTDTQYF.

V gene TRBV19 combines with J gene TRBJ1-1; 9 bases are shared with TRBD1. After removal of 3 bases from V and 4 bases from J, the junction contained 12 bases not matched to a gene. The CDR3 is 17 amino acids. Germline assignment: CDR1 LNHDA and CDR2 SQIVND (reference sequence). The CDR3 DNA reads TGTGCCAGTAGTATGGGGGCGGACAGGGGTGGGAGCACTGAAGCTTTCTTT. It codes for CASSMGADRGGSTEAFF.

This clone has just one count. The sample holds other DNA sequences that translate to the same CDR3. The chain combines TRBV28 with TRBJ2-1; 9 bases align to TRBD1. CDR1 and CDR2 from the germline V gene are MDHEN and SYDVKM. After removal of 6 bases from V and 6 bases from J, the junction contained 0 bases not matched to a gene. This CDR3 is built from 12 residues. DNA for the CDR3: TGTGCCAGCAGGGACAGGGGCAATGAGCAGTTCTTC. This encodes CASRDRGNEQFF.

This rearrangement joins TRBV5-4 to TRBJ2-1, with 15 bases lining up with TRBD2. CDR3 size: 16 residues. CDR1 SGHNT and CDR2 YYREEE come from the germline V gene (reference sequence). V dropped 3 bases and J dropped 9; count of bases not matched to a gene: 7. CDR3 sequence: CASSSLGLAGGGEQFF. Written as DNA, the CDR3 is TGTGCCAGCAGCTCCCTTGGACTAGCGGGGGGGGGTGAGCAGTTCTTC.

As DNA, the CDR3 is TGCGCCAGCAGCTCCGGGACTAGCGGGGCCAGCACAGATACGCAGTATTTT. Its protein product is CASSSGTSGASTDTQYF. J is TRBJ2-3 and V is TRBV5-1; TRBD2 aligns across 13 bases. This CDR3 is 17 amino acids long. V trimming: 3 bases; J trimming: 0 bases; junction bases outside the gene matches: 4. Germline CDR1 reads SGHRS; CDR2 reads YFSETQ.

The gene calls are TRBV4-1 and TRBJ1-2; TRBD1 matches 8 bases. Trimming at V came to 5 bases and at J to 1 base, leaving 12 bases not matched to a gene. Germline V gene sequence: CDR1 MGHRA, CDR2 YSYEKL. The CDR3 consists of 17 residues. CDR3 coding DNA: TGCGCCAGCAGCTCCACACCAGGGACAGGATTTAACTATGGCTACACCTTC. It codes for CASSSTPGTGFNYGYTF.